These 7 T cell receptor beta chains were all obtained from the same sample, sequenced in a study of CD8+ T cells in alopecia areata. Extracted RNA was reverse transcribed, and the resulting cDNA served as sequencing template. Produced via immunoSEQ multiplex PCR; TCRdb's table is partial and in-frame only. The data hold roughly 150,000 clones, with 55% observed a single time. The specimen was CD4+ T cells sorted from blood. The receptors originated from a human donor in good health.

V and J are TRBV7-7 and TRBJ2-1; possible D gene TRBD2, 7 bases. The CDR3 covers 16 residues. V was pared by 5 bases and J by 4 bases, with 18 bases between. Germline values: CDR1 SSHAT, CDR2 FNYEAQ (reference sequence). CDR3 in DNA: TGTGCCAGCAGCGTAGGCGTGGGGGGGGCTTACAATGAGCAGTTCTTC. Translated: CASSVGVGGAYNEQFF.

The table lists this clone with a count of one. The chain is built from TRBV4-1 and TRBJ2-2, with D perhaps TRBD2 (5 bases). Trimming took off 3 bases at V and 7 bases at J, with 15 bases between the two ends. In germline, CDR1 is MGHRA, CDR2 YSYEKL. The CDR3 spans 15 residues. This CDR3 reads CASSQNPPSRGELFF. The CDR3, as DNA: TGCGCCAGCAGCCAGAATCCCCCTAGCCGCGGGGAGCTGTTTTTT.

The genes are TRBV25-1 and TRBJ1-2; the D is unclear. The CDR3 contains 15 residues. Trimming took off 3 bases at V and 3 bases at J, with 14 bases between the two ends. Per the germline V gene, CDR1 is MGHDK and CDR2 is SYGVNS. As DNA, the CDR3 is TGTGCCAGCAGTGAGACCGCTATCGACCACTATGGCTACACCTTC. Its translation is CASSETAIDHYGYTF.

The V call is TRBV5-1, the J call TRBJ2-5, with TRBD1 as a possible D gene (5 bases). The CDR3 is 15 amino acids. V lost 2 bases to trimming and J lost 5 bases, with 16 bases between them. CDR1 and CDR2 (germline): SGHRS, YFSETQ. The DNA of the CDR3 is TGCGCCAGCAGCTTTGGGGCCTACGGCCGGGAGACCCAGTACTTC. It specifies CASSFGAYGRETQYF.

The chain uses TRBV5-1 and TRBJ2-3; 8 bases are shared with TRBD2. J was trimmed by 7 bases and V by 0 bases; bases with no gene match: 10. The CDR3 loop spans 16 amino acids. Germline V gene sequence: CDR1 SGHRS, CDR2 YFSETQ. The CDR3 region has the DNA TGCGCCAGCAGCTTGGATGCTAGCGGGCCGGGGAATACGCAGTATTTT. This gives the protein CASSLDASGPGNTQYF.

The chain recombines TRBV7-8 with TRBJ2-3; a weak D match, TRBD1 (5 bases). The V gene lost 5 bases and the J gene lost 6 bases, with 12 bases spanning the gap. This CDR3 has 13 amino acids. Germline CDR1 and CDR2: SGHVS and FQNEAQ. The CDR3 spells CASSPQGYDTQYF. CDR3 bases: TGTGCCAGCAGCCCCCAGGGTTACGATACGCAGTATTTT.

The chain links TRBV4-1 to TRBJ2-4; D is undetermined. CDR1 and CDR2 (germline): MGHRA, YSYEKL. This CDR3 has 14 amino acids. Trimming removed 0 bases from V and 6 bases from J, with 9 bases in between. CDR3 coding DNA: TGCGCCAGCAGCCAAGAAAGGGCTTTAAACATTCAGTACTTC. Protein: CASSQERALNIQYF.